The 13 T cell receptor beta chains in this list originate from one sample, sequenced in a study of untreated major depressive disorder. Study-wide results and caveats: Depressed patients' CD4+ T cells carried increased TRBV05-01 (Vbeta 5.1) usage versus control CD4+ T cells.

Which antigens these TCRs recognize remains unknown. Clones were sequenced by immunoSEQ multiplex PCR, and TCRdb holds only the in-frame ones, with some missing. The repertoire consists of some 13,000 clones, with about 89% occurring once and the leading ten covering 1.5% to 2%. What was sequenced was CD4+ T cells from PBMCs. These receptors were taken from a woman under 40 with major depressive disorder.

This chain connects TRBV5-1 to TRBJ1-1; D gene uncertain. V lost 4 bases and J lost 3, with 10 bases in between. The CDR3 totals 13 residues. CDR1 is SGHRS and CDR2 is YFSETQ in the germline V gene. As DNA, the CDR3 is TGCGCCAGCAGCAGGACGGGTGACACTGAAGCTTTCTTT. Translated: CASSRTGDTEAFF.

The gene calls are TRBV14 and TRBJ2-7, with a weak D call TRBD2 (6 bases). The CDR3 extends over 17 amino acids. The germline gives CDR1 SGHDN, CDR2 FVKESK. The ends were cut back, 2 bases at V and 0 bases at J, with 17 bases in the middle. CDR3: CASSQFQGAGSSYEQYF. The CDR3 bases are TGTGCCAGCAGCCAATTTCAGGGAGCGGGTAGCTCCTACGAGCAGTACTTC.

The V and J genes are TRBV19 and TRBJ2-4, with D perhaps TRBD2 (6 bases). The CDR3 loop spans 16 amino acids. V lost 1 base, J lost 8 bases, and 18 bases lay in between. Germline V gene data show CDR1 as LNHDA and CDR2 as SQIVND (reference sequence). The CDR3 sequence: CASSIADRFSGDIQYF. In nucleotides, the CDR3 is TGTGCCAGTAGTATAGCCGACCGATTTTCGGGGGACATTCAGTACTTC.

V usage is TRBV5-1 and J usage is TRBJ2-7; D possibly uses TRBD1 or TRBD2 (5 bases each). CDR1 is SGHRS and CDR2 is YFSETQ in the germline V gene. Trimming took 0 bases from V and 2 from J, leaving 12 bases between them. The CDR3 has 15 amino acids. The CDR3, as DNA: TGCGCCAGCAGCTTGGGGGGGACGGTAACCTACGAGCAGTACTTC. Translating it yields CASSLGGTVTYEQYF.

Here the CDR3 reads CASSLTASGIPHEQYF. The CDR3 nucleotides read TGTGCCAGCAGCCTCACAGCTAGCGGGATCCCCCACGAGCAGTACTTC. The rearrangement joins TRBV7-8 to TRBJ2-7, with 9 positions matching TRBD2. Germline V lookup: CDR1 SGHVS, CDR2 FQNEAQ. The CDR3 totals 16 residues. The J segment lost 5 bases and the V segment lost 5 bases, leaving 13 bases of the junction unmatched. The whole variable domain, remainder taken from reference TRBV7-8 and TRBJ2-7, is GAGVSQSPRYKVAKRGQDVALRCDPISGHVSLFWYQQALGQGPEFLTYFQNEAQLDKSGLPSDRFFAERPEGSVSTLKIQRTQQEDSAVYLCASSLTASGIPHEQYFGPGTRLTVT.

The gene calls are TRBV7-2 and TRBJ2-1; perhaps D is TRBD1 or TRBD2 (6 bases each). With 3 bases removed from V and 7 bases from J, the gap between germline ends came to 13 bases. The CDR3 spans 14 residues. Looked up from germline, CDR1 is SGHTA and CDR2 is FQGNSA. CDR3 sequence (DNA): TGTGCCAGCAGCTTTCAAACGGGGGCGAATGAGCAGTTCTTC. Translating gives CASSFQTGANEQFF.

The rearrangement joins TRBV12-5 to TRBJ2-1; TRBD2 matches 8 bases. This CDR3 has 16 amino acids. Germline trimming cut 3 bases from V and 4 bases from J; bases unmatched to any gene: 8. Germline V gene sequence: CDR1 LGHNT, CDR2 FRNRAP. The CDR3 region is CASGLAGELRYNEQFF. In DNA, the CDR3 is TGTGCTAGTGGTTTAGCGGGAGAGTTAAGGTACAATGAGCAGTTCTTC.

V gene TRBV2 combines with J gene TRBJ2-6; 7 bases align to TRBD1. The V segment lost 5 bases and the J segment 1 base; nucleotides outside the gene matches: 8. CDR3 size: 17 residues. Per the germline V gene, CDR1 is SNHLY and CDR2 is FYNNEI. The CDR3 DNA sequence: TGTGCCAGCAGTTTGGACAGGCGAGTTTCTGGGGCCAACGTCCTGACTTTC. The encoded protein is CASSLDRRVSGANVLTF.

The chain couples TRBV14 to TRBJ2-1; D might be TRBD1 or TRBD2, each matching 5 bases. Germline-derived CDR1 and CDR2 are SGHDN and FVKESK. This CDR3 has 13 residues. The ends were cut back, 2 bases at V and 10 bases at J, with 12 bases in the middle. The CDR3 loop is CASSQITGREQFF. The DNA of the CDR3 is TGTGCCAGCAGCCAAATTACGGGACGGGAGCAGTTCTTC.

The chain links TRBV30 to TRBJ2-4; 11 nucleotides match TRBD2. Germline V gene sequence: CDR1 GTSNPN, CDR2 SVGIG (reference sequence). The CDR3 runs to 20 residues. V dropped 0 bases and J dropped 1; count of bases not matched to a gene: 14. This chain's CDR3 is CAWSVRSSGRARGAKNIQYF. DNA of the CDR3: TGTGCCTGGAGTGTCCGGAGTAGCGGGAGGGCCCGCGGGGCCAAAAACATTCAGTACTTC.

The rearrangement joins TRBV11-1 to TRBJ2-5; D is ambiguous. CDR1 and CDR2 from the germline V gene are SGHAT and FQDESV (reference sequence). The CDR3 consists of 11 residues. V was pared by 3 bases and J by 2 bases, with 1 base between. CDR3 sequence (DNA): TGTGCCAGCAGCTTTCAAGAGACCCAGTACTTC. Translating it yields CASSFQETQYF.

V usage is TRBV6-5 and J usage is TRBJ2-2; the D is unclear. The CDR3 is 13 residues long. V was clipped by 8 bases and J by 0 bases, with 7 bases between them. Germline V CDR1 and CDR2: MNHEY, SVGAGI. The CDR3 is CASRQSNTGELFF. CDR3 nucleotides: TGTGCCAGCCGGCAGTCGAACACCGGGGAGCTGTTTTTT.

The CDR3 DNA reads TGTGCCATCAGGGGGACAGGGGAAGGTGGAAACACCATATATTTT. As protein: CAIRGTGEGGNTIYF. The rearrangement joins TRBV10-3 to TRBJ1-3; TRBD1 aligns across 10 bases. CDR3 length: 15 residues. With V trimmed by 6 bases and J by 3 bases, 5 bases remained unmatched. CDR1 is ENHRY and CDR2 is SYGVKD in the germline V gene.